Each of the 21 T cell receptor beta chains below was sequenced from the same sample in a study of blood T cells in healthy people across ages. A second PCR, run for roughly 6 to 11 cycles, used a sample-barcoded 5' primer plus a J-beta primer mix. TCRdb fed the 5' RACE reads into MiXCR, producing one record per CDR3 protein. The sample lists some 920,000 distinct CDR3 sequences; about 53% were seen once. Material for sequencing was blood. These receptors came from a woman aged 55-70 years in good health.

CDR3 sequence: CASSGATSLSSYEQYF. DNA of the CDR3: TGTGCCAGCTCCGGGGCTACTAGTTTGAGCTCCTACGAGCAGTACTTC. J is TRBJ2-7 and V is TRBV6-1; D might be TRBD1 or TRBD2, each matching 5 bases. This CDR3 is 16 amino acids long. CDR1 is MNHNS and CDR2 is SASEGT in the germline V gene. Trimming stripped 8 bases from V and 0 bases from J, with 20 bases between.

The CDR3 is CATSRPTKVLKKFAYNEQFF. In DNA form, the CDR3 reads TGTGCCACCAGCAGACCGACTAAGGTATTGAAAAAATTTGCCTACAATGAGCAGTTCTTC. The chain joins TRBV15 to TRBJ2-1, with D possibly TRBD2 on 5 matching bases. The V gene's germline CDR1 is LNHNV and CDR2 YYDKDF (reference sequence). V was pared by 2 bases and J by 2 bases, with 25 bases between. The CDR3 sequence is 20 residues long.

The chain links TRBV6-5 to TRBJ2-5; 13 nucleotides agree with TRBD2. CDR3 size: 18 residues. V trimming: 2 bases; J trimming: 4 bases; junction bases outside the gene matches: 10. The V gene's germline CDR1 is MNHEY and CDR2 SVGAGI. CDR3 in amino acids: CASSYGTSGEEGGETQYF. The DNA of the CDR3 is TGTGCCAGCAGTTACGGGACTAGCGGGGAAGAGGGAGGAGAGACCCAGTACTTC.

The chain combines TRBV19 with TRBJ1-2; 7 bases are a match to TRBD1. CDR3 size: 15 residues. Germline lookup yields CDR1 LNHDA and CDR2 SQIVND (reference sequence). With 3 bases clipped from V and 7 bases from J, the junction kept 11 bases outside the gene matches. CDR3 coding DNA: TGTGCCAGTAGTATCGGGACAGCGGGCGTAACTGGCTACACCTTC. This translates into CASSIGTAGVTGYTF.

This chain connects TRBV29-1 to TRBJ2-2, with D tentatively TRBD2 (6 bases). The V and J ends lost 2 bases and 4 bases respectively, with 8 bases between them. Germline CDR1 SQVTM, CDR2 ANQGSEA. The CDR3 is made up of 13 amino acids. CDR3 loop: CSVERGGTGELFF. The CDR3 region has the DNA TGCAGCGTTGAACGGGGAGGCACCGGGGAGCTGTTTTTT.

The V gene is TRBV28, the J gene TRBJ2-7; weak D call: TRBD2 (6 bases). This CDR3 has 14 residues. Deletions cut 4 bases from V and 2 bases from J, with 12 bases between. Germline lookup yields CDR1 MDHEN and CDR2 SYDVKM. CDR3 coding DNA: TGTGCCAGCAGTTCCTGGGACTGTACCTACGAGCAGTACTTC. Translating gives CASSSWDCTYEQYF.

The V and J genes are TRBV7-2 and TRBJ2-5; D is ambiguous. In germline, CDR1 is SGHTA, CDR2 FQGNSA. The ends were cut back, 5 bases at V and 3 bases at J, with 13 bases in the middle. The CDR3 loop spans 14 amino acids. The DNA for the CDR3 is TGTGCCAGCAGCCGTTCGGGTGTAAAAGAGACCCAGTACTTC. Its translation is CASSRSGVKETQYF. Full variable domain (missing parts from reference TRBV7-2 and TRBJ2-5): GAGVSQSPSNKVTEKGKDVELRCDPISGHTALYWYRQSLGQGLEFLIYFQGNSAPDKSGLPSDRFSAERTGGSVSTLTIQRTQQEDSAVYLCASSRSGVKETQYFGPGTRLLVL.

The chain couples TRBV7-2 to TRBJ2-5, with a tentative D call TRBD1 (5 bases). Germline CDR1 SGHTA, CDR2 FQGNSA. The CDR3 sequence is 13 residues long. Trimming cost V 5 bases and J 4 bases, with 11 bases left between them. The CDR3, as DNA: TGTGCCAGCAGCAATCAGGGTTTAGAGACCCAGTACTTC. Its protein is CASSNQGLETQYF.

This clonotype was seen a few times. The genes are TRBV6-2 or TRBV6-3 and TRBJ2-4; the match to TRBD2 covers 8 bases. There are 15 residues in the CDR3. CDR1 and CDR2 (germline): MNHEY, SVGEGT. After removal of 4 bases from V and 0 bases from J, the junction contained 2 bases not matched to a gene. The CDR3 loop reads CASSSAGAAKNIQYF. CDR3 coding DNA: TGTGCCAGCAGTTCAGCGGGGGCAGCCAAAAACATTCAGTACTTC.

The chain employs TRBV4-3 and TRBJ2-4, with 10 positions matching TRBD2. The germline gives CDR1 LGHNA, CDR2 YSLEER. This CDR3 contains 16 residues. V lost 0 bases to trimming and J lost 8 bases; unmatched junction nucleotides: 7. The CDR3 loop reads CASSQDDRGTSDIQYF. CDR3 nucleotide sequence: TGCGCCAGCAGCCAAGATGATCGGGGGACTAGCGACATTCAGTACTTC.

This clonotype was observed many times. The rearrangement uses TRBV12-3 or TRBV12-4 and TRBJ2-6; maybe TRBD1 (6 bases). Trimming pared 8 bases from V and 0 bases from J, leaving 14 bases between. The CDR3 has 16 amino acids. The CDR3 loop reads CASYYRARSGANVLTF. CDR3 nucleotides: TGTGCCAGCTACTACAGGGCTCGCTCTGGGGCCAACGTCCTGACTTTC.

This clonotype showed up just a few times. The V gene is TRBV11-2, the J gene TRBJ2-4, with D possibly matching TRBD2 (7 bases). The CDR3 is made up of 18 amino acids. Germline CDR1 is SGHAT and CDR2 is FQNNGV. Trimming took 1 base from V and 0 from J, leaving 16 bases between them. CDR3 protein: CASSLAFSGTLAKNIQYF. For the CDR3, the DNA is TGTGCCAGCAGCTTAGCGTTCAGCGGGACACTAGCCAAAAACATTCAGTACTTC.

At least ten counts were recorded for this clonotype. The chain joins TRBV14 to TRBJ2-7; D remains unclear. Looked up from germline, CDR1 is SGHDN and CDR2 is FVKESK. With 5 bases removed from V and 1 base from J, the gap between germline ends came to 6 bases. The CDR3 loop spans 12 amino acids. CDR3 bases: TGTGCCAGCAGCATAATATCCTACGAGCAGTACTTC. Translated: CASSIISYEQYF.

In this sample, this clonotype turned up a few times. The V and J genes are TRBV20-1 and TRBJ2-7; 8 bases line up with TRBD2. V was pared by 3 bases and J by 3 bases, with 4 bases of the junction left unmatched. Per germline, CDR1 DFQATT and CDR2 SNEGSKA (reference sequence). CDR3 length: 13 amino acids. CDR3: CSARRSGSYEQYF. As DNA, the CDR3 is TGCAGTGCTAGGAGAAGCGGGAGCTACGAGCAGTACTTC.

This clonotype was detected a few times. The V and J genes are TRBV11-2 and TRBJ2-5, with D possibly matching TRBD2 (5 bases). There are 14 residues in the CDR3. The ends were cut back, 0 bases at V and 7 bases at J, with 12 bases in the middle. Germline V CDR1 and CDR2: SGHAT, FQNNGV. In nucleotides, the CDR3 is TGTGCCAGCAGCTTAGACCCCTCCCGGGGGACCCAGTACTTC. Its translation: CASSLDPSRGTQYF.

The chain uses TRBV3-1 and TRBJ1-2; D is unresolved. CDR3 length: 12 residues. Germline loops: CDR1 LGHDT, CDR2 YNNKEL (reference sequence). V was shortened by 1 base and J by 4 bases, with 4 bases between the two germline ends. CDR3 sequence (DNA): TGTGCCAGCAGCCAAGCTACCTATGGCTACACCTTC. Translating gives CASSQATYGYTF.

CDR3 amino acids: CASTPEGRGHGGYTF. CDR3 in DNA: TGTGCCAGCACCCCCGAGGGCAGGGGGCATGGTGGCTACACCTTC. This chain joins TRBV6-6 and TRBJ1-2; 8 nucleotides align to TRBD1. Germline lookup yields CDR1 MNHNY and CDR2 SVGAGI (reference sequence). V shed 7 bases, J shed 7 bases, and the junction held 14 bases outside the gene matches. The CDR3 extends over 15 amino acids.

This chain links TRBV6-2 or TRBV6-3 with TRBJ2-5; no clear D. V was trimmed by 5 bases and J by 1 base, leaving 14 bases between them. Germline V gives CDR1 MNHEY, CDR2 SVGEGT. The CDR3 is made up of 15 amino acids. CDR3 protein: CASSASTAFQETQYF. For the CDR3, the DNA is TGTGCCAGCAGTGCCTCTACGGCATTCCAAGAGACCCAGTACTTC.

The chain recombines TRBV28 with TRBJ2-3; D not certain. V was pared by 8 bases and J by 2 bases, with 5 bases between. The germline V gene has CDR1 MDHEN and CDR2 SYDVKM. The CDR3 contains 11 residues. DNA of the CDR3: TGTGCCAGCCGCGACACAGATACGCAGTATTTT. This translates into CASRDTDTQYF. Complete variable domain (other parts from reference TRBV28 and TRBJ2-3): DVKVTQSSRYLVKRTGEKVFLECVQDMDHENMFWYRQDPGLGLRLIYFSYDVKMKEKGDIPEGYSVSREKKERFSLILESASTNQTSMYLCASRDTDTQYFGPGTRLTVL.

About this clonotype: This may come from a read error, since a much larger clone is one base off. The rearrangement links TRBV5-5 to TRBJ1-2; tentative D call: TRBD1 (5 bases). CDR1 and CDR2 (germline): SGHKS, YYEKEE (reference sequence). This CDR3 comprises 14 residues. The CDR3 spells CAGSGHGALYGYTF. For the CDR3, the DNA is TGTGCCGGCAGCGGACACGGGGCCCTCTATGGCTACACCTTC.

This clonotype was detected only a few times. This chain uses TRBV6-2 or TRBV6-3 with TRBJ2-6; unclear D gene. V was trimmed by 0 bases and J by 0 bases, leaving 9 bases between them. CDR1 and CDR2 (germline): MNHEY, SVGEGT. The CDR3 is made up of 17 amino acids. CDR3 loop: CASSYSVPNSGANVLTF. The CDR3 bases are TGTGCCAGCAGTTACTCAGTCCCCAACTCTGGGGCCAACGTCCTGACTTTC.